Described below is a single T cell receptor beta chain sequence and its context. Antigen: not known. The CDR3 totals 14 residues. CDR1 and CDR2 (germline): SNHLY, FYNNEI. TCRdb reprocessed the 5' RACE reads and reports one entry per CDR3 protein, with no DNA. This sample's clone table lists 400,000 to 500,000 distinct CDR3 sequences. This sample was included in a study of monozygotic twins with inflammatory bowel disease. General observations from the study: Perhaps reflecting limited power, concordant and discordant twins did not differ in repertoire similarity. A lone strong IBD-associated signal or clonotype found no support.

The sample comprised blood. The chain employs TRBV2 and TRBJ2-7; TCRdb's D gene call, TRBD1, goes unchecked for lack of DNA. The receptor comes from a human donor with ulcerative colitis or Crohn's disease, or a healthy co-twin of an affected twin (not recorded which). The CDR3 loop is CASLEQGVSGEQYF.